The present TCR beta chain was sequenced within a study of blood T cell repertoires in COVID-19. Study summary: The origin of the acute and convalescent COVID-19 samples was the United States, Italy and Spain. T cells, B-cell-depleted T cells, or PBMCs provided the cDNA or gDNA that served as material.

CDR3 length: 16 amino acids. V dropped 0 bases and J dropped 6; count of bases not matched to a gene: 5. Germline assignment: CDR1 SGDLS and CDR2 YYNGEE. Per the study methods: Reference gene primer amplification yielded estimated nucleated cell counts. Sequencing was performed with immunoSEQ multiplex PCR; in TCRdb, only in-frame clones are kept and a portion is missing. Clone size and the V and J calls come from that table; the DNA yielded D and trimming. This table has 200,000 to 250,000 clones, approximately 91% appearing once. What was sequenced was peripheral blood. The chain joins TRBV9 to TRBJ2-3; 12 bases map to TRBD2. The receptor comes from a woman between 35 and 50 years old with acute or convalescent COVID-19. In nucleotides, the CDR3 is TGTGCCAGCAGCGTAGCTGCTAGCGGGGGGGCCGATACGCAGTATTTT. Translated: CASSVAASGGADTQYF.